The clone carrying this T cell receptor (beta chain) was seen a few times. The antigen remains unidentified. The data were taken from a study of vaccination and CD4 T cells after COVID-19. Study at large: Post-COVID draws came a median approximately 100 days after diagnosis (range 35 to 161).

Germline V CDR1 and CDR2: LNHDA, SQIVND (reference sequence). This CDR3 comprises 14 residues. The V gene lost 5 bases and the J gene lost 5 bases, with 15 bases spanning the gap. Sequencing of the DNA from cultured CD4+ T cells was carried out with the Oncomine TCR Beta short-read assay. The source of extracted genomic DNA was cultured CD4+ T cells. One entry per CDR3 protein results from TCRdb running MiXCR on the PCR reads. This table holds roughly 20,000 distinct CDR3 sequences, roughly 55% found once. Treatment in this sample: roughly 10-day PBMC culture with coronavirus spike peptide pools or control peptides (ViraFEST assay). Spanning March to December 2020, the positive PCR dates came before US Alpha, Beta and Delta variants. With approximately 10 days of culture completed, CD4+ T cells were isolated by negative selection.

The rearrangement joins TRBV19 to TRBJ1-1, with D possibly matching TRBD1 (6 bases). The sample was CD4+ T cells from blood, cultured in vitro, taken before SARS-CoV-2 vaccination. The source is a human donor who had recovered from COVID-19. The CDR3 sequence: CASSRGRMRTEAFF. The CDR3 DNA reads TGTGCCAGTAGTCGGGGGCGAATGAGGACTGAAGCTTTCTTT.